Listed here is a single TCR beta chain. Its antigen is not identified. This sample is part of a study of T-cell memory formation after mild COVID-19. At the level of the study: Among the donors, TCR clusters were largely specific to each donor.

Trimming took 0 bases from V and 6 from J, leaving 7 bases between them. The length of the CDR3 is 13 residues. Germline CDR1 is LGHNA and CDR2 is YSLEER. Whole-study findings and limits: Those CD4+ clones that contracted were mainly in CM and EM (CD8+ ones in EMRA).

Sample barcodes and UMIs were carried by the TCR alpha and TCR beta cDNA libraries that 5'RACE generated with constant-segment primers. MiXCR, applied by TCRdb to the 5' RACE reads, yields one record per CDR3 protein. Seen here are roughly 250,000 distinct CDR3 sequences, roughly 15% observed once, and the top ten hold approximately 3.6%. The receptor's source is a man aged 18 to 35 who had mild COVID-19 (a few samples of this study predate the infection). Cell type and time point are not known. The rearrangement joins TRBV4-3 to TRBJ2-3; D perhaps matches TRBD2 (6 bases). The sample consisted of PBMCs or a T cell subset sorted from them (not recorded which). CDR3 sequence: CASSQEEGDTQYF. The CDR3 bases are TGCGCCAGCAGCCAAGAGGAGGGGGATACGCAGTATTTT.